This T cell receptor beta chain was retrieved from a study of T cell responses to AZD1222 COVID-19 vaccine. Overall study: Second-dose intervals near 4 or 12 weeks were combined. Overall study findings and caveats: Baseline testing showed seropositivity in only a handful of AZD1222 recipients. Donors, mostly white British, included more females; clonal diversity was possibly underestimated. Vaccine-related CD4 TCRs covered spike, predominating at 160-218 and 743-854.

Here immunoSEQ multiplex PCR was the method, and the copy in TCRdb shows in-frame clones only, minus some. The repertoire includes about 130,000 clones, around 92% of them detected once, and 1.5% to 2% sits in the top ten. After removal of 0 bases from V and 3 bases from J, the junction contained 14 bases not matched to a gene. CDR1 is MNHEY, CDR2 SVGEGT, per germline. The CDR3 extends over 18 amino acids. Notes on this clone: Its specificity is unknown.

The chain joins TRBV6-2 or TRBV6-3 to TRBJ2-7; 7 positions agree with TRBD2. The sample consisted of peripheral blood, taken on day 0 of AZD1222 vaccination. This TCR was recovered from an adult in good health. CDR3 sequence (DNA): TGTGCCAGCAGTTACTCGATGGTAGCGGGTAACCGGCTCTACGAGCAGTACTTC. It translates to CASSYSMVAGNRLYEQYF.